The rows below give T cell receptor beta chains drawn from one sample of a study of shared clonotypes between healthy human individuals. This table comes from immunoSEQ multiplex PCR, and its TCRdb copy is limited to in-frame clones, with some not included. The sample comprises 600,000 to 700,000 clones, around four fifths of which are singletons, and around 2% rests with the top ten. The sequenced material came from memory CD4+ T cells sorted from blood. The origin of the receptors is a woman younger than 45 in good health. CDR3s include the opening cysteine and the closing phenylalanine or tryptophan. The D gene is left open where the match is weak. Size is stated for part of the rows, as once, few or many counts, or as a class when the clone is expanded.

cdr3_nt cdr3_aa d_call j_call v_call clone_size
TGTGCCAGCAGCGATCTAGGGGAGGGACAGCCCCAGCATTTT CASSDLGEGQPQHF . TRBJ1-5 TRBV7-9 .
TGTGCCAGCAGTATTGCGACTAGCGAGCAGTACTTC CASSIATSEQYF . TRBJ2-7 TRBV28 .
TGTGCCAGCAGCCCCCACCAGCGGGCAGGGGGCCTGGACGAGCAGTACTTC CASSPHQRAGGLDEQYF TRBD1 TRBJ2-7 TRBV4-2 .
TGTGCCAGCAGCTTGGTCGGACGAAGAGGGGACGAGCAGTACTTC CASSLVGRRGDEQYF . TRBJ2-7 TRBV5-6 .
TGTGCCAGCAGTAACGGACAGGGGAAAACCTATGGCTACACCTTC CASSNGQGKTYGYTF TRBD1 TRBJ1-2 TRBV28 few
TGTGCCAGTAGTATTTCTGGCTTGCACACTGAAGCTTTCTTT CASSISGLHTEAFF . TRBJ1-1 TRBV19 .
TGTGCCAGCAGTTCCACAGTATGGGAGACCCAGTACTTC CASSSTVWETQYF . TRBJ2-5 TRBV27 .
TGCGCCAGCAGGGGGACTGGCCCCGGGGAGCAGTACTTC CASRGTGPGEQYF . TRBJ2-7 TRBV5-1 .
TGTGCCAGCAGCAAAGTATACGTAAATCAGCCCCAGCATTTT CASSKVYVNQPQHF . TRBJ1-5 TRBV21-1 .
TGTGCCAGCAGCGTAGTGAGCGGGAGCGGTGGAAATGAGCAGTTCTTC CASSVVSGSGGNEQFF TRBD2 TRBJ2-1 TRBV9 .
TGCGCCAGCAGCTTGGCCGGGACATACTCCTACGAGCAGTACTTC CASSLAGTYSYEQYF . TRBJ2-7 TRBV5-1 .
TGTGCCAGCTCACCACTGACTAGCGGGGACTACGAGCAGTACTTC CASSPLTSGDYEQYF TRBD2 TRBJ2-7 TRBV18 few
TGTGCCAGCAGCGTTCAGGACGTCTATGGCTACACCTTC CASSVQDVYGYTF . TRBJ1-2 TRBV7-8 few
TGTGCCAGCAGCTTGCAGGAGGGGAGTGAAAAACTGTTTTTT CASSLQEGSEKLFF . TRBJ1-4 TRBV7-2 .
TGTGCCAGCAGTGAAAGGGGACAGCTACCGGCCTACACCTTC CASSERGQLPAYTF TRBD1 TRBJ1-2 TRBV6-1 .